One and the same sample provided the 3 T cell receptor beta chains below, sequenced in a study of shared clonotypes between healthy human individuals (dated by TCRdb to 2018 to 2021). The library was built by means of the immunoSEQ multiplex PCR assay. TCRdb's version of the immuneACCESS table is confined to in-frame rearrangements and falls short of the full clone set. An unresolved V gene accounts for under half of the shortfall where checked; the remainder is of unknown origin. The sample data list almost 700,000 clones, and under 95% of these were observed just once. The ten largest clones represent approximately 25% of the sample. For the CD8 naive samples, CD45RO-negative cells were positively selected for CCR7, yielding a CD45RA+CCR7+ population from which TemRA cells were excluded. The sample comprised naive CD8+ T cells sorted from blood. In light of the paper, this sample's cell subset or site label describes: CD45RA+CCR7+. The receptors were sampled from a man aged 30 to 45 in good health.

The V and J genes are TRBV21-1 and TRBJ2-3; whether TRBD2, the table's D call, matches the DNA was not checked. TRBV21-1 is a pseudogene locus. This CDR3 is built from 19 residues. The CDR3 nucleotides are TGTGCCAGCAGCAAAAGGCATGGTGGGTGGCGGGAAGTCACAGATACGCAGTATTTT. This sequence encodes CASSKRHGGWREVTDTQYF.

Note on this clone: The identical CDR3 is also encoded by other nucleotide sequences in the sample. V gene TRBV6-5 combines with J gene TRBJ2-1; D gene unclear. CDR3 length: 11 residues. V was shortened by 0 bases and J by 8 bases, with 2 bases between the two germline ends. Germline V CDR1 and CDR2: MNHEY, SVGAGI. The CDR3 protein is CASSYSDEQFF. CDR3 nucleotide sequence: TGTGCCAGCAGTTACTCTGATGAGCAGTTCTTC.

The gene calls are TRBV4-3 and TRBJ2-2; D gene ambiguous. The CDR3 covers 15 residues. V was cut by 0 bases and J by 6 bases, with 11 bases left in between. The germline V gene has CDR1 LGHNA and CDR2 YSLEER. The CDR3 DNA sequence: TGCGCCAGCAGCCAAGATCGAGCGATGCCCGGGGAGCTGTTTTTT. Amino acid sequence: CASSQDRAMPGELFF.